These T cell receptor beta chains were read from a single sample in a study of cytomegalovirus exposure and HLA in healthy donors. TCRdb keeps only in-frame clones here, not all; method: immunoSEQ multiplex PCR. Of approximately 100,000 clones listed, more than 60% are singletons. What was sequenced was PBMCs. The receptors were gathered from a man between 18 and 35 years old in good health and CMV-seropositive. CDR3s include the opening cysteine and the closing phenylalanine or tryptophan. The order of the fields is V gene, J gene, clone size, D gene, CDR3 DNA, CDR3 protein. D genes are given only for firm matches. Rows give clone size only sometimes, using once, few, many, or a class for an expanded clone.

>TRBV11-2|TRBJ2-5|once|TRBD1
TGTGCCGGCAGCTTAGGGGGACAGGGATGGTTCGGAGAGACCCAGTACTTC
CAGSLGGQGWFGETQYF
>TRBV5-4|TRBJ2-1|few|TRBD2
TGTGCCAGCAGCTCCGGACTAGCGGGGAACAATGAGCAGTTCTTC
CASSSGLAGNNEQFF
>TRBV27|TRBJ1-1|NA|TRBD1
TGTGCCAGTGACAGGGGGGGTTTGGCTTTCTTT
CASDRGGLAFF
>TRBV7-9|TRBJ1-1|NA|NA
TGTGCCAGCAGCTCGACAGATATAAACACTGAAGCTTTCTTT
CASSSTDINTEAFF
>TRBV5-1|TRBJ2-7|NA|TRBD1
TGCGCCAGCAGCGGGGGGACAGGGGGTAGCGAGCAGTACTTC
CASSGGTGGSEQYF
>TRBV10-3|TRBJ2-7|few|NA
TGTGCCACCCTTAACTCCTTCTCCTACGAGCAGTACTTC
CATLNSFSYEQYF
>TRBV5-5|TRBJ1-1|NA|TRBD1
TGTGCCAGCAGCTCCCCGGACGGACAGGGGTGGAACACTGAAGCTTTCTTT
CASSSPDGQGWNTEAFF
>TRBV18|TRBJ1-2|NA|NA
TGTGCCAGCTCACCACTTCGGGGTTCTGGCTACACCTTC
CASSPLRGSGYTF
>TRBV7-9|TRBJ1-4|NA|NA
TGTGCCAGCAGCTTCCCTAGTACGGGGAGGGTCGAAAAACTGTTTTTT
CASSFPSTGRVEKLFF
>TRBV6-1|TRBJ1-4|NA|NA
TGTGCCAGCAGTGAAGAGGTGCGGGGGCTTAATGAAAAACTGTTTTTT
CASSEEVRGLNEKLFF
>TRBV11-1|TRBJ1-6|NA|NA
TGTGCCAGCAGCTTAGACGAGGCTCGCTTCGATAATTCACCCCTCCACTTT
CASSLDEARFDNSPLHF
>TRBV18|TRBJ2-7|NA|TRBD1
TGTGCCAGCTCACCACCCTTGGGACAGGGCCACTACGAGCAGTACTTC
CASSPPLGQGHYEQYF
>TRBV28|TRBJ2-1|once|TRBD2
TGTGCCAGCAGTTTATTAAGAAGGGTATCCGGGGGACTAGCGCGAAATGAGCAGTTCTTC
CASSLLRRVSGGLARNEQFF
>TRBV28|TRBJ1-2|few|TRBD1
TGTGCCAGCAGTTTCGGGTCTGGGACAGGGGGATATGGCTACACCTTC
CASSFGSGTGGYGYTF
>TRBV6-1|TRBJ2-3|NA|TRBD2
TGTGCCAGCAGTGAAGTTATCGGGGGGGCCACAGATACGCAGTATTTT
CASSEVIGGATDTQYF
>TRBV7-2|TRBJ1-5|NA|NA
TGTGCCAGCAACGAATGGGGCGGTCAGCCCCAGCATTTT
CASNEWGGQPQHF
>TRBV11-1|TRBJ2-3|once|NA
TGTGCCAGCAGCTTAAGAAGACAAACAAGCACAGATACGCAGTATTTT
CASSLRRQTSTDTQYF
>TRBV5-1|TRBJ2-5|NA|TRBD2
TGCGCCAGCAGCCCGCCGGGACTAGCGGGGGAAGAGACCCAGTACTTC
CASSPPGLAGEETQYF
>TRBV11-2|TRBJ2-6|NA|NA
TGTGCCAGCAGCTGGTTTTTAAGAGCTGGGGCCAACGTCCTGACTTTC
CASSWFLRAGANVLTF
>TRBV7-8|TRBJ2-1|NA|TRBD2
TGTGCCAGCAGGACGGGGGGTCAGAGCTCCTACAATGAGCAGTTCTTC
CASRTGGQSSYNEQFF
>TRBV11-2|TRBJ2-2|NA|TRBD2
TGTGCCAGCAGCTCATTAGCGGGGGGGTTGAACACCGGGGAGCTGTTTTTT
CASSSLAGGLNTGELFF
>TRBV27|TRBJ2-7|NA|NA
TGTGCCAGCAGTTTAATGAGGTTTGGGTACGAGCAGTACTTC
CASSLMRFGYEQYF
>TRBV30|TRBJ2-7|NA|TRBD2
TGTGCCTGGAGCGCGAGGGGTCTCTCTAGCGGGGGAGCCTACGAGCAGTACTTC
CAWSARGLSSGGAYEQYF
>TRBV7-2|TRBJ2-7|NA|NA
TGTGCCAGCAGCCCCATCCACGAGCAGTACTTC
CASSPIHEQYF
>TRBV5-4|TRBJ1-4|NA|NA
TGTGCCAGCAGCTTTGGCAGGGATCATGAAAAACTGTTTTTT
CASSFGRDHEKLFF
>TRBV6-5|TRBJ2-7|NA|TRBD1
TGTGCCAGCAGTTGGAGACAGGGCGTTGACGAGCAGTACTTC
CASSWRQGVDEQYF
>TRBV9|TRBJ2-2|NA|TRBD2
TGTGCCAGCAGCCGCCCCCGAGCGGGGGCGAACACCGGGGAGCTGTTTTTT
CASSRPRAGANTGELFF
>TRBV10-2|TRBJ1-4|NA|TRBD1
TGCGCCAGCAGTGATGGGGACAGGGTTCATGAAAAACTGTTTTTT
CASSDGDRVHEKLFF
>TRBV9|TRBJ2-5|NA|NA
TGTGCCAGCAGCTCAGGGGAGGGGACGGAGACCCAGTACTTC
CASSSGEGTETQYF
>TRBV2|TRBJ2-7|NA|TRBD1
TGTGCCAGCAGAGGACCCAACGACAGGGCGGAGGAGCAGTACTTC
CASRGPNDRAEEQYF